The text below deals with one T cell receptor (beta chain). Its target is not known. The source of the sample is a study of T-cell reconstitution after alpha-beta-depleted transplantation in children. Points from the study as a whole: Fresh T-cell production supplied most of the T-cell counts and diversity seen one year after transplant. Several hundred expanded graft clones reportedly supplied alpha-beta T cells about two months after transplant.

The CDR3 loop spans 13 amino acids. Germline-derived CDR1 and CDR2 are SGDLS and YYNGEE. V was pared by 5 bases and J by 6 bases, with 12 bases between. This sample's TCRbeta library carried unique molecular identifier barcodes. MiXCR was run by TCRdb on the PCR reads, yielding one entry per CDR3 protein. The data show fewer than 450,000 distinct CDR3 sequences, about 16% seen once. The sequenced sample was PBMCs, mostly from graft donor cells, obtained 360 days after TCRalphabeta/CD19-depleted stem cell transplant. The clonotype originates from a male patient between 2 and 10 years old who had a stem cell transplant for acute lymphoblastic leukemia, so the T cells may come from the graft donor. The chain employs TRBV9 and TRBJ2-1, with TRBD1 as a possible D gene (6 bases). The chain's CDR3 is CASSGGVPNEQFF. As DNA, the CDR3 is TGTGCCAGCAGTGGGGGCGTCCCCAATGAGCAGTTCTTC.